This entry concerns a single TCR beta chain. Its antigen is not identified. Trimming removed 8 bases from V and 4 bases from J; junction bases left unmatched: 7. This CDR3 is built from 14 residues. Per the germline V gene, CDR1 is WNHNN and CDR2 is SYGVQD (reference sequence). Method: immunoSEQ multiplex PCR; TCRdb's copy keeps in-frame clones and lacks some. In the table there are around 140,000 clones, 89% of which are singletons. The sample originates from a study of T cells in localized non-small cell lung cancer. Study-wide points: Higher adjacent-lung clonality was associated with shorter survival. It was uninvolved adjacent lung that showed the highest T cell clonality, exceeding tumor. Heterogeneity is still possible, as just one tumor region was sequenced. There were a median around 60 of the top 100 tumor clones appearing in adjacent lung.

The chain recombines TRBV10-1 with TRBJ2-3; 9 bases are a match to TRBD2. The source was peripheral blood, collected before any cancer treatment. The sequence was collected from a female donor of 60 years or more with stage I lung adenocarcinoma. DNA for the CDR3: TGCGCCAGCGCGGTAGCGGGAGTCCCAGATACGCAGTATTTT. Its translation is CASAVAGVPDTQYF.